The rows below give T cell receptor beta chains drawn from one sample of a study of shared clonotypes between healthy human individuals. Some clones are missing from TCRdb's copy, which holds only in-frame ones; the method was immunoSEQ multiplex PCR. The table has over a million clones, about 84% seen once. The sequencing sample was made of memory CD4+ T cells from PBMCs. The source of these receptors is a man aged 18 to 35 in good health. Some clones in this sample may be carry-over from other donors' samples. CDR3s include the opening cysteine and the closing phenylalanine or tryptophan. A D gene is named only where the DNA matches it firmly. Clone size appears in some rows only: once, few, many, or a class for an expanded clone.

V gene: TRBV4-1
D gene: NA
clone size: NA
J gene: TRBJ1-1
CDR3 DNA: TGCGCCAGCAGCCTGTTGCTTGTCACCCGGGAGTGGGCTGAAGCTTTCTTT
CDR3 protein: CASSLLLVTREWAEAFF

V gene: TRBV19
D gene: NA
clone size: few
J gene: TRBJ2-2
CDR3 DNA: TGTGCCAGTAGCCCCATGGACACCGGGGAGCTGTTTTTT
CDR3 protein: CASSPMDTGELFF

V gene: TRBV6-1
D gene: NA
clone size: NA
J gene: TRBJ2-1
CDR3 DNA: TGTGCCAGCAGTGATGTTAATGAGCAGTTCTTC
CDR3 protein: CASSDVNEQFF

V gene: TRBV27
D gene: TRBD1
clone size: NA
J gene: TRBJ2-7
CDR3 DNA: TGTGCCAGCCGCCTATCAGGGGGCCCAACCTACGAGCAGTACTTC
CDR3 protein: CASRLSGGPTYEQYF

V gene: TRBV9
D gene: NA
clone size: NA
J gene: TRBJ2-3
CDR3 DNA: TGTGCCAGCAGCGTAGAGGGAGACCTCGGGTATACGCAGTATTTT
CDR3 protein: CASSVEGDLGYTQYF

V gene: TRBV12-5
D gene: NA
clone size: NA
J gene: TRBJ1-2
CDR3 DNA: TGTGCTAGTGGAATCGAGGAAAGCTATGGCTACACCTTC
CDR3 protein: CASGIEESYGYTF

V gene: TRBV5-1
D gene: NA
clone size: NA
J gene: TRBJ2-7
CDR3 DNA: TGCGCCAGCAGCCAGGACGGAGCAGCCTACGAGCAGTACTTC
CDR3 protein: CASSQDGAAYEQYF

V gene: TRBV7-2
D gene: TRBD2
clone size: NA
J gene: TRBJ2-3
CDR3 DNA: TGTGCCAGCAGCTCCCGACTAGCGGGAGATACGCAGTATTTT
CDR3 protein: CASSSRLAGDTQYF

V gene: TRBV5-1
D gene: NA
clone size: NA
J gene: TRBJ2-7
CDR3 DNA: TGCGCCAGCAGCCCAGAACCGGGACGGCCCCCTAAGCAGTACTTC
CDR3 protein: CASSPEPGRPPKQYF

V gene: TRBV30
D gene: NA
clone size: NA
J gene: TRBJ2-5
CDR3 DNA: TGTGCCTCCGGGACGGGGGCGACCCAGTACTTC
CDR3 protein: CASGTGATQYF

V gene: TRBV20-1
D gene: NA
clone size: NA
J gene: TRBJ1-2
CDR3 DNA: TGCAGTGCTGCCGTTAACTATGGCTACACCTTC
CDR3 protein: CSAAVNYGYTF